This T cell receptor (beta chain) was sequenced in a study of prognosis after radiotherapy for stage I lung cancer (dated by TCRdb to about 2021). Study-level background: Between early 2018 and 2019, about 19 stage I NSCLC patients were enrolled in Nanjing, China. Newly diagnosed primary stage I lung tumors were present in about 15 patients, and oligometastatic NSCLC after surgical resection of the primary tumor was present in several patients. All patients were regarded as medically inoperable, because of comorbidities in over 10 patients and refusal of surgery in 6 to 8 patients. Ages in the cohort of about a dozen men and about six women ranged from roughly 50 to 95 years, with a median of 74. Tumor histology was squamous cell carcinoma in 6 to 8 patients and adenocarcinoma in some 12. Image-guided IMRT or VMAT was used to deliver SBRT in 3 to 5 fractions at a biologically effective dose of at least 100 Gy. No patient received concurrent therapy alongside SBRT. After SBRT, distant metastases developed in about 20% of the 19 patients at a median of 7 months, while the remaining 15 patients had no significant progression. Peripheral blood TCR beta repertoires were profiled in stage I NSCLC patients before and after stereotactic body radiotherapy, and the study then linked these repertoires to distant failure. The study took one blood sample before SBRT and one after SBRT from each of 20 or so patients and sequenced all 38 samples.

General study outcomes and caveats: Whether the expanded TCR clones were tumor-specific was not determined. Differences in TRBV and TRBJ usage frequencies by metastasis status were reportedly observed in two V genes at baseline and in 10 or so V and two J genes after SBRT. All reported P values were unadjusted for multiple comparisons. Unique TCR clone counts fell after SBRT (median around 11,000 before versus under 8,000 after; Wilcoxon paired P=0.011). Post-SBRT Shannon entropy and its change from baseline were lower in patients who developed distant metastases; baseline Shannon entropy was not associated with metastases. The study was limited by its small cohort and short follow-up, and the findings require independent validation.

A remark on this clonotype: Its antigen is still unknown. One junction end does not reproduce the germline sequence, and a read error may be involved.

A history of other malignancies or of prior chemotherapy or radiotherapy was absent in all patients, and node-negative disease was shown on CT and PET/CT in all patients. At each of two time points, around 6.5 milliliters of peripheral venous blood were collected in EDTA tubes. PBMCs were isolated by Ficoll-Paque Plus density-gradient centrifugation. Immediately after collection, samples were stored at -80 degrees C until analysis. Via the germline V gene, CDR1 is SNHLY and CDR2 FYNNEI. The CDR3 goes from the cysteine to the phenylalanine over 12 residues. Only the CDR3 region is kept as DNA, spanning 36 bases read in frame from base 1. Two rounds of multiplex PCR were used to amplify the TCR beta CDR3 region from genomic DNA. In the first round of PCR, primers specific to each TRBV and TRBJ gene were used, and the primer sequences are filed in Chinese patent CN105087789A. Universal primers were used in the second PCR round. The Roche High Pure PCR Template Preparation Kit was used to extract genomic DNA from frozen PBMCs. The libraries underwent paired-end sequencing with 151 bp reads on an Illumina HiSeq 3000. The original pipeline was this. CutAdapt was used to discard raw reads that did not contain the multiplex PCR primer sequences. Using PEAR, the high-quality paired reads were merged into contigs. TRB V, D and J gene segments were assigned to each contig with MiXCR by alignment to reference sequences. CDR3 sequences were clustered by base quality and sequence similarity to remove sequencing errors. Shannon entropy, normalized by the natural log of the productive TCR sequence number, served as the measure of diversity. To get clonality, Shannon entropy was divided by the natural log of the number of unique clonotypes, and that result was subtracted from one. Using the Youden index from ROC curves, the researchers picked the repertoire-metric cut-offs for progression-free survival, and all analyses were carried out in R 3.5.3. The public reads were reprocessed in TCRdb via fastp at Q25 and MiXCR, keeping in-frame beta chains. Every entry covers one CDR3 protein and lists the most common genes and DNA from its rows. The V and J calls follow TCRdb's processing rather than the paper's. This sample holds more than 9,500 distinct CDR3 sequences; around a third were observed only once. Together, the top ten hold 53% of the sample.

Specimen: PBMCs, collected before or after stereotactic body radiation therapy (not recorded which). The TCR comes from a donor over 45 with non-small cell lung cancer. The sequence is built from TRBV2 and TRBJ2-1; no D gene is confidently identified. The nucleotide sequence is given as TGTACCAGCAGTGAAGGCCTAGTAAAGCAGTTCTTC. Its protein is CTSSEGLVKQFF.